The 27 T cell receptor beta chains below all came from one sample that was sequenced in a study of blood T cells in healthy people across ages. The authors ran a second PCR of roughly 7 to 11 cycles using a sample-barcoded 5' primer and a J-beta primer mix. Via MiXCR, TCRdb re-called the 5' RACE reads, giving one row per CDR3 protein. The sample yields around 1.5 million distinct CDR3 sequences, 59% seen once. Sequenced material: blood. The receptors originated from a man aged 18-30 years in good health.

The rearrangement links TRBV25-1 to TRBJ1-1, with TRBD1 matching 7 bases. The CDR3 runs 14 residues. With V trimmed by 4 bases and J by 8 bases, 10 bases remained unmatched. Germline V gives CDR1 MGHDK, CDR2 SYGVNS. The DNA of the CDR3 is TGTGCCAGCAGTGCCTCAGGGGGGGCGAAAGAAGCTTTCTTT. Its translation is CASSASGGAKEAFF.

This chain uses TRBV2 with TRBJ1-2; D possibly corresponds to TRBD1 (5 bases). CDR1 is SNHLY and CDR2 is FYNNEI in the germline V gene. V was trimmed by 8 bases and J by 7 bases, leaving 20 bases between them. The CDR3 is 14 amino acids. The chain's CDR3 is CASGGVRQTGGYTF. The CDR3 DNA sequence: TGTGCCAGCGGAGGGGTTCGGCAAACAGGTGGCTACACCTTC.

This clonotype turned up a few times. The gene calls are TRBV6-5 and TRBJ2-5; the D gene is possibly TRBD1 (8 bases). V dropped 2 bases and J dropped 5 bases, with 15 bases sitting between them. This CDR3 contains 15 residues. CDR1 and CDR2 from the germline V gene are MNHEY and SVGAGI. The CDR3 region is CASSYDGQGGETQYF. The CDR3 DNA is TGTGCCAGCAGTTACGACGGACAGGGAGGGGAGACCCAGTACTTC.

The chain recombines TRBV7-9 with TRBJ2-2; tentative D call: TRBD1 (5 bases). V gave up 3 bases and J gave up 2 bases, with 10 bases separating them. Germline V gene data show CDR1 as SEHNR and CDR2 as FQNEAQ (reference sequence). The CDR3 is 15 amino acids. For the CDR3, the DNA is TGTGCCAGCAGCTTTGCAGGGTTAAACACCGGGGAGCTGTTTTTT. It encodes CASSFAGLNTGELFF.

V usage is TRBV6-6 and J usage is TRBJ1-2; TRBD1 matches 7 bases. Trimming at V came to 8 bases and at J to 5 bases, leaving 14 bases not matched to a gene. In germline, CDR1 is MNHNY, CDR2 SVGAGI (reference sequence). CDR3 length equals 15 residues. The CDR3 region is CASLPGLGQKYGYTF. DNA of the CDR3: TGTGCCAGCTTACCAGGCTTGGGACAGAAGTATGGCTACACCTTC.

The chain carries TRBV5-1 and TRBJ2-3; 9 bases are shared with TRBD2. The junction had 5 bases not matched to a gene; V was cut back by 1 base and J by 5 bases. Germline V gives CDR1 SGHRS, CDR2 YFSETQ. The CDR3 runs 15 residues. The CDR3 DNA reads TGCGCCAGCAGCTTGACCGCGGGGGGGCTAGATACGCAGTATTTT. Protein sequence: CASSLTAGGLDTQYF. Combining the CDR3 with reference TRBV5-1 and TRBJ2-3 gives the whole variable domain KAGVTQTPRYLIKTRGQQVTLSCSPISGHRSVSWYQQTPGQGLQFLFEYFSETQRNKGNFPGRFSGRQFSNSRSEMNVSTLELGDSALYLCASSLTAGGLDTQYFGPGTRLTVL.

This rearrangement joins TRBV5-1 to TRBJ1-3; D might be TRBD1 (6 bases). V lost 2 bases to trimming and J lost 2 bases, with 11 bases between them. Germline values: CDR1 SGHRS, CDR2 YFSETQ. CDR3 length: 15 residues. This CDR3 reads CASSLQGPAGNTIYF. CDR3 in DNA: TGCGCCAGCAGCTTACAGGGCCCAGCTGGAAACACCATATATTTT. Filled out from reference TRBV5-1 and TRBJ1-3, the complete variable domain reads KAGVTQTPRYLIKTRGQQVTLSCSPISGHRSVSWYQQTPGQGLQFLFEYFSETQRNKGNFPGRFSGRQFSNSRSEMNVSTLELGDSALYLCASSLQGPAGNTIYFGEGSWLTVV.

The chain has TRBV20-1 and TRBJ2-7, with D possibly matching TRBD2 (5 bases). Germline-derived CDR1 and CDR2 are DFQATT and SNEGSKA (reference sequence). The CDR3 consists of 13 residues. Trimming removed 3 bases from V and 2 bases from J, with 11 bases in between. CDR3 amino acids: CSARRETTYEQYF. The CDR3 coding sequence is TGCAGTGCTAGGAGGGAAACCACCTACGAGCAGTACTTC.

The CDR3 DNA follows: TGTGCCAGCAGCCCCCTAGGGGGAGAAAATTCACCCCTCCACTTT. Translation: CASSPLGGENSPLHF. The chain uses TRBV2 and TRBJ1-6; maybe TRBD1 (6 bases). Between the trimmed V and J ends, which lost 6 bases and 7 bases, there was a span of 16 bases. The CDR3 extends over 15 amino acids. Germline lookup yields CDR1 SNHLY and CDR2 FYNNEI.

The V gene is TRBV7-2, the J gene TRBJ2-1; D call uncertain. Trimming removed 5 bases from V and 0 bases from J, with 14 bases in between. Germline CDR1 is SGHTA and CDR2 is FQGNSA. The CDR3 loop spans 16 amino acids. The CDR3 here is CASSLLEARSYNEQFF. The CDR3 DNA follows: TGTGCCAGCAGCCTCCTAGAAGCCCGCTCCTACAATGAGCAGTTCTTC. The whole variable domain, remainder taken from reference TRBV7-2 and TRBJ2-1, is GAGVSQSPSNKVTEKGKDVELRCDPISGHTALYWYRQSLGQGLEFLIYFQGNSAPDKSGLPSDRFSAERTGGSVSTLTIQRTQQEDSAVYLCASSLLEARSYNEQFFGPGTRLTVL.

There are a few counts of this clonotype. This chain joins TRBV4-3 and TRBJ2-7; TRBD1 might be the D (7 bases). The CDR3 has 16 amino acids. Germline CDR1 reads LGHNA; CDR2 reads YSLEER. Trimming pared 2 bases from V and 2 bases from J, leaving 16 bases between. The CDR3 bases are TGCGCCAGCAGCCAAAGAACCCAGGGGGGACCCTACGAGCAGTACTTC. Amino acid sequence: CASSQRTQGGPYEQYF.

This clonotype was recorded a few times. This rearrangement joins TRBV4-1 to TRBJ2-1, with TRBD1 as a possible D gene (6 bases). CDR3 size: 16 residues. Germline V gives CDR1 MGHRA, CDR2 YSYEKL. V gave up 3 bases and J gave up 2 bases, with 14 bases separating them. The CDR3 loop is CASSQGALGPYNEQFF. The CDR3, as DNA: TGCGCCAGCAGCCAGGGGGCCCTAGGCCCCTACAATGAGCAGTTCTTC.

The chain carries TRBV29-1 and TRBJ1-2, with D unresolved. Looked up from germline, CDR1 is SQVTM and CDR2 is ANQGSEA. Trimming took 6 bases from V and 4 from J, leaving 15 bases between them. The CDR3 is 13 amino acids. CDR3 sequence reads: CSVHNRDPYGYTF. Here the CDR3 DNA reads TGCAGCGTACATAACAGAGATCCCTATGGCTACACCTTC. Supplemented by reference TRBV29-1 and TRBJ1-2, the full variable domain reads SAVISQKPSRDICQRGTSLTIQCQVDSQVTMMFWYRQQPGQSLTLIATANQGSEATYESGFVIDKFPISRPNLTFSTLTVSNMSPEDSSIYLCSVHNRDPYGYTFGSGTRLTVV.

This clonotype was seen a few times. V gene TRBV4-1 combines with J gene TRBJ2-5; D may be TRBD2 (6 bases). In germline, CDR1 is MGHRA, CDR2 YSYEKL. Trimming left V 4 bases short and J 5 bases short, with 11 bases between. This CDR3 is 13 amino acids long. CDR3 region: CASSRLAFETQYF. The CDR3 DNA reads as TGCGCCAGCAGCCGGCTAGCGTTTGAGACCCAGTACTTC.

On this clonotype itself: One end of the junction varies from germline; a read error may be responsible. This chain uses TRBV4-3 with TRBJ1-4; D is uncertain. This CDR3 is built from 15 residues. Germline V gene data show CDR1 as LGHNA and CDR2 as YSLEER. The CDR3 bases are TGCGCCGGCAGCCAAGAGCTAGCCCTTAATGAAAAACTGTTTTTT. This sequence encodes CAGSQELALNEKLFF.

This clonotype appeared a few times. This sequence joins TRBV10-3 and TRBJ1-6; unclear D gene. Germline assignment: CDR1 ENHRY and CDR2 SYGVKD. The CDR3 loop spans 15 amino acids. Trimming removed 0 bases at V and 6 bases at J, with 9 bases between. This chain's CDR3 is CAISESKESNSPLHF. CDR3 DNA: TGTGCCATCAGTGAGTCTAAGGAGTCTAATTCACCCCTCCACTTT.

The chain combines TRBV28 with TRBJ1-2; the D is unclear. Trimming removed 10 bases at V and 4 bases at J, with 10 bases between. Germline CDR1 is MDHEN and CDR2 is SYDVKM. This CDR3 comprises 11 residues. CDR3 loop: CATRGGYGYTF. CDR3 DNA sequence: TGTGCCACCCGGGGAGGCTATGGCTACACCTTC.

This clonotype turned up a few times. The rearrangement uses TRBV4-2 and TRBJ2-1; the match to TRBD2 covers 15 bases. This CDR3 has 18 amino acids. Germline assignment: CDR1 LGHNA and CDR2 YNFKEQ. The trim removed 4 bases at V and 8 bases at J, leaving 12 bases unmatched. CDR3 DNA: TGTGCCAGCAGCCCGCTCGGACTAGCGGGGGGGCTGGTCGATGAGCAGTTCTTC. It yields the protein CASSPLGLAGGLVDEQFF.

The chain carries TRBV3-1 and TRBJ1-1; TRBD1 might be the D (5 bases). V gave up 4 bases and J gave up 0 bases, with 15 bases separating them. The CDR3 is made up of 16 amino acids. Germline V CDR1 and CDR2: LGHDT, YNNKEL (reference sequence). The CDR3 reads CASSRTGGPLNTEAFF. Written as DNA, the CDR3 is TGTGCCAGCAGCCGAACGGGGGGACCTTTGAACACTGAAGCTTTCTTT.

This chain links TRBV15 with TRBJ2-7, with 9 bases fitting TRBD1. This CDR3 has 13 residues. Trimming at V came to 6 bases and at J to 0 bases, leaving 0 bases not matched to a gene. Germline CDR1 LNHNV, CDR2 YYDKDF (reference sequence). The CDR3 coding sequence is TGTGCCACCAGGGGACAGGGCTCCTACGAGCAGTACTTC. This translates into CATRGQGSYEQYF.

This clonotype has just a few counts. The genes are TRBV29-1 and TRBJ2-7; TRBD1 aligns across 7 bases. CDR1 is SQVTM, CDR2 ANQGSEA, per germline. The CDR3 runs to 13 residues. V shed 0 bases and J 3 bases; nucleotides not matched to a gene: 2. DNA of the CDR3: TGCAGCGTTGAAGATTGGGACAGCTACGAGCAGTACTTC. This sequence encodes CSVEDWDSYEQYF.

The chain combines TRBV25-1 with TRBJ1-6; D call uncertain. Germline V gene lookup returns CDR1 MGHDK and CDR2 SYGVNS. V lost 6 bases and J lost 10, with 7 bases in between. The CDR3 spans 11 residues. CDR3 in amino acids: CASRGLSPLHF. DNA of the CDR3: TGTGCCAGCAGGGGCCTCTCACCCCTCCACTTT.

The chain links TRBV4-1 to TRBJ2-3, with D perhaps TRBD1 (6 bases). The V end was cut by 1 base, the J end by 0 bases, with 11 bases between. Germline CDR1 and CDR2: MGHRA and YSYEKL. This CDR3 spans 16 amino acids. The DNA of the CDR3 is TGCGCCAGCAGCCAAGTTGTGGGGGCGAGCACAGATACGCAGTATTTT. Protein product: CASSQVVGASTDTQYF.

V gene TRBV4-1 combines with J gene TRBJ1-4; a possible D gene is TRBD1 (5 bases). From germline, CDR1 is MGHRA and CDR2 YSYEKL. The CDR3 runs to 16 residues. Deletions cut 0 bases from V and 7 bases from J, with 15 bases between. CDR3 nucleotide sequence: TGCGCCAGCAGCCAAGATGGGGCCAGCGGTCGTGAAAAACTGTTTTTT. Encoded protein: CASSQDGASGREKLFF.

The chain joins TRBV5-1 to TRBJ2-1; 10 bases are shared with TRBD2. Germline V gene data show CDR1 as SGHRS and CDR2 as YFSETQ. The CDR3 spans 14 residues. After removal of 4 bases from V and 5 bases from J, the junction contained 3 bases not matched to a gene. DNA of the CDR3: TGCGCCAGCAGCCGGACTAGCGGACACAATGAGCAGTTCTTC. Translation: CASSRTSGHNEQFF.

A note on this clonotype: The germline gene is not matched at one end of the junction; a read error may be the cause. V and J are TRBV6-6 and TRBJ1-2, with D possibly being TRBD1 (6 bases). Germline CDR1 and CDR2: MNHNY and SVGAGI (reference sequence). The CDR3 has 14 residues. The CDR3 reads CASTTRVGAGGYTF. The CDR3 region has the DNA TGTGCCAGCACCACCCGGGTGGGGGCTGGGGGCTACACCTTT.

This clonotype was counted a few times. This sequence joins TRBV27 and TRBJ2-1; TRBD2 aligns across 11 bases. CDR3 length: 17 residues. Germline CDR1 is MNHEY and CDR2 is SMNVEV (reference sequence). Trimming removed 3 bases from V and 4 bases from J; junction bases left unmatched: 8. The CDR3 region has the DNA TGTGCCAGCAGTTTTAGGGCTAGCGGGGGGCAGTACAATGAGCAGTTCTTC. This sequence encodes CASSFRASGGQYNEQFF.